Listed below are T cell receptor beta chains from one sample, sequenced in a study of blood T cell repertoires in COVID-19. Clones were read by immunoSEQ multiplex PCR, and TCRdb kept only the in-frame ones, dropping some. The data show 150,000 or so clones, with about 91% seen just once and 10% held by the top ten. The sample comprised peripheral blood. The receptor set was obtained from a man between 45 and 60 years old with acute or convalescent COVID-19. CDR3s include the opening cysteine and the closing phenylalanine or tryptophan. The D gene is left open where the match is weak. Clone size appears in some rows only: once, few, many, or a class for an expanded clone.

>TRBD1|TRBV11-2|TRBJ1-1|NA
CASSPRDRGLTEAFF
TGTGCCAGCAGCCCCCGGGACAGGGGGCTCACTGAAGCTTTCTTT
>NA|TRBV9|TRBJ1-6|NA
CASSPSPGGLRSPLHF
TGTGCCAGCAGCCCCTCCCCCGGGGGGCTTCGTTCACCCCTCCACTTT
>TRBD1|TRBV19|TRBJ2-1|NA
CASQPPKQGARNEQFF
TGTGCCAGTCAACCTCCCAAACAGGGGGCGCGGAATGAGCAGTTCTTC
>TRBD1|TRBV5-1|TRBJ2-1|NA
CASSLIGTVDNEQFF
TGCGCCAGCAGCTTGATCGGGACAGTGGACAATGAGCAGTTCTTC
>NA|TRBV15|TRBJ1-5|NA
CATSRAGGRGYSNQPQHF
TGTGCCACCAGCAGAGCGGGGGGAAGGGGATATAGCAATCAGCCCCAGCATTTT
>TRBD2|TRBV28|TRBJ2-3|NA
CASSFAGLAGGTSDTQYF
TGTGCCAGCAGTTTTGCGGGACTAGCGGGAGGTACCTCAGATACGCAGTATTTT
>NA|TRBV29-1|TRBJ1-2|NA
CSVGEGGYGYTF
TGCAGCGTAGGGGAGGGGGGCTATGGCTACACCTTC
>TRBD1|TRBV5-1|TRBJ1-1|NA
CASSPVGGGNTEAFF
TGCGCCAGCAGTCCGGTAGGGGGCGGCAACACTGAAGCTTTCTTT
>NA|TRBV5-1|TRBJ1-4|NA
CASSGGDTLNEKLFF
TGCGCCAGCAGCGGGGGGGACACCCTTAATGAAAAACTGTTTTTT
>TRBD1|TRBV19|TRBJ1-5|NA
CASSTTGVPYQPQHF
TGTGCCAGTAGTACTACAGGGGTTCCTTATCAGCCCCAGCATTTT
>NA|TRBV27|TRBJ1-5|NA
CASSLAQGLNQPQHF
TGTGCCAGCAGTTTGGCACAGGGTCTGAATCAGCCCCAGCATTTT
>NA|TRBV19|TRBJ1-2|NA
CASSIDLTAVGYTF
TGTGCCAGTAGTATAGATTTAACCGCAGTGGGCTACACCTTC
>NA|TRBV29-1|TRBJ1-1|NA
CSVKFPEGWTEAFF
TGCAGCGTTAAATTTCCTGAGGGATGGACTGAAGCTTTCTTT
>TRBD1|TRBV28|TRBJ1-5|NA
CASSLLTGNNQPQHF
TGTGCCAGCAGCCTTCTGACAGGGAACAATCAGCCCCAGCATTTT
>TRBD2|TRBV7-9|TRBJ2-5|NA
CASSLASGGQETQYF
TGTGCCAGCAGCTTAGCTAGCGGGGGGCAAGAGACCCAGTACTTC
>NA|TRBV29-1|TRBJ1-3|NA
CSAEGSLAGNTIYF
TGCAGCGCCGAGGGCAGTTTAGCTGGAAACACCATATATTTT
>NA|TRBV6-5|TRBJ1-5|NA
CASSATGNSNQPQHF
TGTGCCAGCAGCGCCACAGGGAATAGCAATCAGCCCCAGCATTTT
>NA|TRBV21-1|TRBJ2-5|NA
CASSKTKGVISGKTQYF
TGTGCCAGCAGCAAGACTAAGGGAGTAATCTCTGGGAAGACCCAGTACTTC
>NA|TRBV19|TRBJ1-2|NA
CASSMGYRRSSEGGYGYTF
TGTGCCAGTAGTATGGGATACCGTAGGTCCTCGGAAGGAGGGTATGGCTACACCTTC
>NA|TRBV5-4|TRBJ2-1|few
CASSSRDTMWEQFF
TGTGCCAGCAGCTCCCGGGACACGATGTGGGAGCAGTTCTTC
>NA|TRBV7-9|TRBJ1-2|NA
CASSLVGPYGYTF
TGTGCCAGCAGCTTAGTTGGCCCCTATGGCTACACCTTC
>NA|TRBV6-4|TRBJ1-6|NA
CASAAGESSPLHF
TGTGCCAGCGCCGCAGGGGAGTCTTCACCCCTCCACTTT
>NA|TRBV19|TRBJ1-6|NA
CASLGAYNSPLHF
TGTGCCAGTCTGGGCGCCTATAATTCACCCCTCCACTTT
>NA|TRBV7-8|TRBJ2-2|NA
CASSLRDSNTGELFF
TGTGCCAGCAGCCTAAGGGACTCCAACACCGGGGAGCTGTTTTTT